The subject of this entry is one T cell receptor beta chain. From the RT-PCR reads, TCRdb called clonotypes with MiXCR, one entry per CDR3 protein. The table includes some 550,000 distinct CDR3 sequences, around 25% detected once. This sample is part of a study of response to subunit inactivated influenza vaccine. CDR3 length: 13 amino acids. V was shortened by 3 bases and J by 8 bases, with 12 bases between the two germline ends. CDR1 is ENHRY and CDR2 is SYGVKD in the germline V gene. These data also formed part of another study, on T cells expressing NK-cell markers. That paper notes: The cDNA for TCR beta came from 5'RACE template switching with UMIs. Repertoires of TCR beta were obtained from T cells sorted as CD3+CD56+NKG2C+, CD3+CD56+NKG2C- and CD3+CD56-NKG2C+.

This clonotype originated in a man aged 50 or older who received an inactivated influenza vaccine. Sequenced material: CD4+ T cells sorted from PBMCs, taken approximately 12 days after vaccination. The chain recombines TRBV10-3 with TRBJ2-3; a possible D gene is TRBD2 (5 bases). In nucleotides, the CDR3 is TGTGCCATCAGTGATAAAAGCGGAGGTACGCAGTATTTT. Protein product: CAISDKSGGTQYF.